One T cell receptor beta chain is described in this entry. Its specificity is unknown. The data belong to a study of CD8+ T cells in alopecia areata. Germline loops: CDR1 SNHLY, CDR2 FYNNEI. V lost 6 bases, J lost 3 bases, and 3 bases stayed unmatched. The CDR3 loop spans 13 amino acids. The study, taken as a whole, reports: Lesional scalp displayed greater clonality than normal scalp, most notably in alopecia totalis/universalis.

Treatment in this sample: oral pan-JAK inhibitor, 5-10 mg twice daily. Punch biopsies of lesional scalp, plus peripheral blood, were taken from alopecia areata patients. PBMCs yielded sorted CD4+ and CD8+ T cells. Sequencing relied on a cDNA template that was reverse transcribed from extracted RNA. Profiled with immunoSEQ multiplex PCR; TCRdb holds only in-frame clones, not every one. The data hold some 200,000 clones, with about three fifths observed a single time. The sequence derives from a human donor with alopecia areata. This sequence joins TRBV2 and TRBJ2-5, with 8 bases aligning to TRBD1. The sample here was CD4+ T cells sorted from blood, taken at week 4, from a patient treated with tofacitinib. CDR3 in amino acids: CASRGGQEETQYF. DNA for the CDR3: TGTGCCAGCAGGGGGGGACAGGAAGAGACCCAGTACTTC. The full variable domain, its missing parts supplied by reference TRBV2 and TRBJ2-5, is EPEVTQTPSHQVTQMGQEVILRCVPISNHLYFYWYRQILGQKVEFLVSFYNNEISEKSEIFDDQFSVERPDGSNFTLKIRSTKLEDSAMYFCASRGGQEETQYFGPGTRLLVL.